The 22 T cell receptor beta chains presented below share a single source sample, sequenced in a study of T cells in localized non-small cell lung cancer. Produced via immunoSEQ multiplex PCR; TCRdb's table is partial and in-frame only. Counted here are approximately 1,600 clones, under 45% occurring once; the ten biggest clones make up more than 7%. Here the sequenced sample was normal lung tissue next to the tumor, taken before any cancer treatment. The receptors here all came from a female donor aged 60 or older with stage II squamous cell lung carcinoma.

The DNA of the CDR3 is TGCGCCAGCAGCCAAGCGGTTAAGGGAGGTACGCAGTATTTT. Amino acids: CASSQAVKGGTQYF. This chain connects TRBV23-1 to TRBJ2-3; D perhaps matches TRBD2 (6 bases). TRBV23-1 is sorted into the ORF group, with uncertain function. The germline V and J ends were trimmed by 6 bases and 8 bases, with 18 bases remaining between them. The CDR3 covers 14 residues.

CDR3 residues: CASSFGGLNNEKLFF. In DNA form, the CDR3 reads TGTGCCAGCAGCTTTGGCGGGCTGAATAATGAAAAACTGTTTTTT. V is TRBV11-3 and J is TRBJ1-4; D call uncertain. Trimming shortened V by 3 bases and J by 4 bases, and 12 bases separated the two germline ends. The germline V gene has CDR1 SGHNT and CDR2 YENEEA. The CDR3 is 15 amino acids.

This clone was detected a few times. The chain recombines TRBV6-7 with TRBJ1-1; D gene unclear. TRBV6-7 counts as an open reading frame of uncertain function. The V and J ends lost 5 bases and 5 bases respectively, with 12 bases between them. This CDR3 contains 13 residues. The chain's CDR3 is CASSEALGTEAFF. The CDR3 DNA follows: TGTGCCAGCAGTGAAGCTTTGGGGACTGAAGCTTTCTTT.

This chain uses TRBV28 with TRBJ1-2; TRBD1 aligns across 9 bases. Germline lookup yields CDR1 MDHEN and CDR2 SYDVKM. CDR3 length: 15 residues. The CDR3 protein is CASLPGQGIFYGYTF. CDR3 DNA sequence: TGTGCGAGCTTACCGGGACAGGGAATATTCTATGGCTACACCTTC.

This clone turned up a few times. The gene calls are TRBV6-8 and TRBJ1-1; D is unclear. Germline V gives CDR1 MNHGY, CDR2 SAAAGT. Trimming pared 7 bases from V and 1 base from J, leaving 10 bases between. CDR3 length equals 13 residues. The CDR3 here is CASKRGENTEAFF. The DNA of the CDR3 is TGTGCCAGCAAAAGAGGAGAGAACACTGAAGCTTTCTTT.

The chain recombines TRBV29-1 with TRBJ2-5; D gene ambiguous. Germline CDR1 and CDR2: SQVTM and ANQGSEA. The length of the CDR3 is 16 residues. Trimming removed 4 bases from V and 2 bases from J, with 20 bases in between. For the CDR3, the DNA is TGCAGCGTTGTTATACCGTCGGCAAGAAAACAAGAGACCCAGTACTTC. Translating it yields CSVVIPSARKQETQYF. Combining the CDR3 with reference TRBV29-1 and TRBJ2-5 gives the whole variable domain SAVISQKPSRDICQRGTSLTIQCQVDSQVTMMFWYRQQPGQSLTLIATANQGSEATYESGFVIDKFPISRPNLTFSTLTVSNMSPEDSSIYLCSVVIPSARKQETQYFGPGTRLLVL.

V is TRBV19 and J is TRBJ1-1, with 7 bases matching TRBD1. There are 14 residues in the CDR3. Germline lookup yields CDR1 LNHDA and CDR2 SQIVND (reference sequence). Germline trimming cut 3 bases from V and 5 bases from J; bases unmatched to any gene: 6. The CDR3 DNA reads as TGTGCCAGTAGTATTAGGGGGCGCCGAACTGAAGCTTTCTTT. It encodes CASSIRGRRTEAFF. Full variable domain (missing parts from reference TRBV19 and TRBJ1-1): DGGITQSPKYLFRKEGQNVTLSCEQNLNHDAMYWYRQDPGQGLRLIYYSQIVNDFQKGDIAEGYSVSREKKESFPLTVTSAQKNPTAFYLCASSIRGRRTEAFFGQGTRLTVV.

On this clone: One end of the junction does not line up with germline, which may come from a read error. The chain employs TRBV9 and TRBJ1-4; D gene uncertain. The germline CDR1 and CDR2 sequences are SGDLS and YYNGEE. The CDR3 is 14 residues long. The CDR3 region is CVSSLREGSEKLFF. For the CDR3, the DNA is TGTGTCAGCAGCCTTCGGGAGGGAAGTGAAAAACTGTTTTTT.

This clone has a handful of counts. The junction does not match germline at one end; this may be a read error. The chain carries TRBV5-1 and TRBJ1-1; weak D call: TRBD1 (6 bases). CDR1 SGHRS and CDR2 YFSETQ come from the germline V gene. The CDR3 runs 14 residues. CDR3 sequence reads: CASSLGGPDTEAFF. In DNA, the CDR3 is TGCGCCAGCAGTTTGGGGGGCCCAGACACTGAAGCTTTCTTT.

CDR3: CALARMESGAKQYF. The CDR3 bases are TGTGCCCTTGCGAGGATGGAGTCCGGCGCCAAGCAGTACTTC. V usage is TRBV12-2 and J usage is TRBJ2-7; the table's D call, TRBD2, was not checked against the DNA. TRBV12-2 is a recognized pseudogene. This CDR3 is 14 amino acids long.

This clone counts as large. The rearrangement uses TRBV15 and TRBJ1-1, with D maybe TRBD1 (6 bases). The V end was cut by 3 bases, the J end by 8 bases, with 16 bases between. The CDR3 runs 14 residues. The germline V gene has CDR1 LNHNV and CDR2 YYDKDF (reference sequence). The CDR3 nucleotides are TGTGCCACCAGCAGTCGACACAGGGATGTAGAAGCTTTCTTT. This sequence encodes CATSSRHRDVEAFF. The full variable domain, completed using reference TRBV15 and TRBJ1-1, is DAMVIQNPRYQVTQFGKPVTLSCSQTLNHNVMYWYQQKSSQAPKLLFHYYDKDFNNEADTPDNFQSRRPNTSFCFLDIRSPGLGDTAMYLCATSSRHRDVEAFFGQGTRLTVV.

The chain recombines TRBV30 with TRBJ1-2; unclear D gene. The CDR3 covers 15 residues. Per the germline V gene, CDR1 is GTSNPN and CDR2 is SVGIG (reference sequence). V lost 3 bases to trimming and J lost 1 base, with 15 bases between them. This CDR3 is CAWRRAVPINYGYTF. For the CDR3, the DNA is TGTGCCTGGAGGCGAGCCGTTCCGATTAACTATGGCTACACCTTC. Drawing the rest from reference TRBV30 and TRBJ1-2, the complete variable domain is SQTIHQWPATLVQPVGSPLSLECTVEGTSNPNLYWYRQAAGRGLQLLFYSVGIGQISSEVPQNLSASRPQDRQFILSSKKLLLSDSGFYLCAWRRAVPINYGYTFGSGTRLTVV.

This clone is medium-sized within its sample. The chain is built from TRBV6-8 and TRBJ2-5, with TRBD2 matching over 8 bases. This CDR3 contains 18 residues. V lost 10 bases and J lost 3; bases outside the gene matches: 22. Germline loops: CDR1 MNHGY, CDR2 SAAAGT. The CDR3: CAIREQPSGGRPEETQYF. The CDR3 coding sequence is TGTGCCATCAGGGAGCAGCCCAGCGGGGGTAGACCCGAAGAGACCCAGTACTTC.

The rearrangement uses TRBV28 and TRBJ2-4; weak D call: TRBD2 (7 bases). This CDR3 has 14 residues. From germline, CDR1 is MDHEN and CDR2 SYDVKM. V was pared by 3 bases and J by 5 bases, with 11 bases between. The CDR3 sequence: CASSLGGAQNIQYF. The DNA of the CDR3 is TGTGCCAGCAGTTTGGGGGGGGCACAAAACATTCAGTACTTC.

The chain recombines TRBV6-8 with TRBJ1-1; weak D call: TRBD1 (5 bases). The V end was cut by 2 bases, the J end by 5 bases, with 9 bases between. CDR1 and CDR2 (germline): MNHGY, SAAAGT. This CDR3 has 13 amino acids. CDR3 sequence (DNA): TGTGCCAGCAGTTACGGGGGAAGTACTGAAGCTTTCTTT. Translated, it gives CASSYGGSTEAFF.

The chain links TRBV30 to TRBJ1-3, with D unclear. CDR3 size: 13 residues. V was pared by 5 bases and J by 5 bases, with 13 bases between. The germline V gene encodes CDR1 GTSNPN and CDR2 SVGIG (reference sequence). CDR3 in amino acids: CAWGRTVRNTIYF. The CDR3 nucleotides read TGTGCCTGGGGACGGACCGTGAGAAACACCATATATTTT.

The chain recombines TRBV1 with TRBJ1-6. TRBV1 is deemed a pseudogene. This CDR3 spans 13 amino acids. The CDR3 loop is CASSQDRDSPFHF. CDR3 nucleotides: TGCGCCAGCAGCCAAGATAGGGATTCACCCTTCCACTTT.

The chain joins TRBV11-3 to TRBJ2-7; 7 bases agree with TRBD1. Trimming removed 5 bases from V and 0 bases from J; junction bases left unmatched: 4. Germline CDR1 reads SGHNT; CDR2 reads YENEEA. The CDR3 is 14 amino acids. The CDR3 nucleotides read TGTGCCAGCAGCCCTCGGGACAGCTCCTACGAGCAGTACTTC. Protein product: CASSPRDSSYEQYF.

The chain links TRBV2 to TRBJ2-5; TRBD2 is a possible D gene (5 bases). V was clipped by 7 bases and J by 5 bases, with 17 bases between them. Germline loops: CDR1 SNHLY, CDR2 FYNNEI. The CDR3 covers 14 residues. This CDR3 is CASTEGWRIETQYF. CDR3 in DNA: TGTGCCAGCACCGAGGGATGGCGCATTGAGACCCAGTACTTC.

The chain joins TRBV19 to TRBJ2-2; 10 bases line up with TRBD1. There are 15 residues in the CDR3. V was pared by 6 bases and J by 5 bases, with 6 bases of the junction left unmatched. Germline lookup yields CDR1 LNHDA and CDR2 SQIVND (reference sequence). The DNA for the CDR3 is TGTGCCAGTAGCGATCCGGGACAGGGGACCGGGGAGCTGTTTTTT. This encodes CASSDPGQGTGELFF.

This clone was counted a single time. CDR3 nucleotides: TGTGCCAGCAGTTTCATCCAACGGGGTGAAGCTTTCTTT. Encoded protein: CASSFIQRGEAFF. The chain employs TRBV28 and TRBJ1-1; the D is unclear. With 3 bases removed from V and 7 bases from J, the gap between germline ends came to 12 bases. CDR3 length equals 13 residues. CDR1 is MDHEN and CDR2 is SYDVKM in the germline V gene.

The chain couples TRBV30 to TRBJ2-7; 9 bases are shared with TRBD2. Germline CDR1 GTSNPN, CDR2 SVGIG (reference sequence). The CDR3 length is 13 residues. Losses at the gene ends were 0 bases for V and 6 bases for J; bases not matched to a gene: 3. DNA for the CDR3: TGTGCCTGGAGTGTAGCGGGAGGTGGCGAGCAGTACTTC. Translation gives CAWSVAGGGEQYF.